Following are 28 T cell receptor beta chains from one sample sequenced in a study of lung T cells in sarcoidosis with Löfgren's syndrome. MiXCR, run by TCRdb on the reads, gives a single entry per CDR3 protein. The data contain some 840 distinct CDR3 sequences, 28% of them singletons. The sequencing sample was made of CD4+ T cells from bronchoalveolar lavage fluid. These receptors were taken from a human donor with sarcoidosis (Löfgren's syndrome or another form), or a control subject (not recorded which).

This clonotype is medium-sized in the sample. This rearrangement joins TRBV6-1 to TRBJ1-1; D ambiguous. With 7 bases removed from V and 1 base from J, the gap between germline ends came to 13 bases. In germline, CDR1 is MNHNS, CDR2 SASEGT. This CDR3 region has 14 residues. CDR3 sequence: CASMGGSPNTEAFF. The CDR3 nucleotides are TGTGCCAGCATGGGAGGGTCTCCGAACACTGAAGCTTTCTTT.

Turning to this clonotype: The junction does not match germline at one end; this may be a read error. This chain uses TRBV4-3 with TRBJ2-1; tentatively, D is TRBD1 or TRBD2 (5 bases each). From germline, CDR1 is LGHNA and CDR2 YSLEER. The CDR3 extends over 17 amino acids. The CDR3 is CASSQDPPRGAYNGQFF. CDR3 nucleotide sequence: TGCGCCAGCAGCCAAGATCCCCCTAGAGGGGCCTACAATGGGCAGTTCTTC.

By its share, this clonotype is medium-sized (0.01 to 0.1%). V and J are TRBV6-1 and TRBJ2-2, with D possibly called TRBD1 or TRBD2 (6 bases each). The CDR3 contains 15 residues. CDR1 MNHNS and CDR2 SASEGT come from the germline V gene. V was shortened by 10 bases and J by 1 base, with 16 bases between the two germline ends. The CDR3 protein is CATRRGALNTGELFF. As DNA, the CDR3 is TGTGCCACCCGGAGGGGGGCATTGAACACCGGGGAGCTGTTTTTT.

The chain couples TRBV20-1 to TRBJ2-2; D is uncertain. Germline loops: CDR1 DFQATT, CDR2 SNEGSKA (reference sequence). There are 15 residues in the CDR3. The ends were cut back, 6 bases at V and 6 bases at J, with 20 bases in the middle. As DNA, the CDR3 is TGCAGTGCGCGCGATCGTCTCGCGGCCGCCGGGGAGCTGTTTTTT. Translating gives CSARDRLAAAGELFF.

By share, this clonotype ranks as medium-sized (0.01 to 0.1%). This chain uses TRBV2 with TRBJ2-3; D might be TRBD2 (7 bases). Between the trimmed V and J ends, which lost 6 bases and 3 bases, there was a span of 13 bases. Germline-derived CDR1 and CDR2 are SNHLY and FYNNEI. This CDR3 region has 14 residues. CDR3 sequence reads: CASRRGAGTDTQYF. The CDR3 region has the DNA TGTGCCAGCAGACGGGGGGCCGGGACAGATACGCAGTATTTT.

This clonotype is classed as large. This chain links TRBV7-6 with TRBJ2-1; 12 positions match TRBD2. V shed 4 bases, J shed 9 bases, and the junction held 4 bases outside the gene matches. The CDR3 contains 14 residues. The germline V gene has CDR1 SGHVS and CDR2 FNYEAQ. In DNA form, the CDR3 reads TGTGCCAGCAGCTCACTAGCGGGGGGTAGTGAGCAGTTCTTC. This sequence encodes CASSSLAGGSEQFF.

A remark on this clonotype: Just one base apart from a much larger clone, this may be a read error. The chain employs TRBV30 and TRBJ2-7; perhaps TRBD1 as D (6 bases). Germline CDR1 is GTSNPN and CDR2 is SVGIG (reference sequence). CDR3 length: 12 residues. V lost 7 bases, J lost 5 bases, and 15 bases lay in between. The CDR3: CASNRVVNEQYF. Written as DNA, the CDR3 is TGTGCCTCCAACAGGGTGGTGAACGAGCAGTACTTC. Together with reference TRBV30 and TRBJ2-7, the CDR3 gives the full variable domain: SQTIHQWPATLVQPVGSPLSLECTVEGTSNPNLYWYRQAAGRGLQLLFYSVGIGQISSEVPQNLSASRPQDRQFILSSKKLLLSDSGFYLCASNRVVNEQYFGPGTRLTVT.

In its sample, this clonotype is medium-sized. This sequence joins TRBV29-1 and TRBJ2-1; 14 nucleotides match TRBD2. V shed 3 bases and J 14 bases; nucleotides not matched to a gene: 6. The CDR3 spans 13 residues. The germline gives CDR1 SQVTM, CDR2 ANQGSEA. CDR3 amino acids: CSVEGLAGVGEFF. The CDR3, as DNA: TGCAGCGTTGAGGGACTAGCGGGAGTTGGGGAGTTCTTC.

As concerns this clonotype: The junction differs from germline at one of its ends, possibly a read error. V is TRBV7-2 and J is TRBJ2-7; tentatively, D is TRBD2 (6 bases). Looked up from germline, CDR1 is SGHTA and CDR2 is FQGNSA. This CDR3 has 15 amino acids. The CDR3 loop reads CASSPRWGLTYEQHF. The CDR3 region has the DNA TGTGCCAGCAGCCCTCGATGGGGACTCACCTACGAGCAGCACTTC.

Judged by abundance, this clonotype is large. The rearrangement links TRBV7-9 to TRBJ2-4, with D perhaps given as TRBD1 or TRBD2 (5 bases each). The CDR3 length is 11 residues. Germline CDR1 reads SEHNR; CDR2 reads FQNEAQ (reference sequence). The V gene lost 7 bases and the J gene lost 5 bases, with 6 bases spanning the gap. As DNA, the CDR3 is TGTGCCAGCATGGGGGAAAACATTCAGTACTTC. Translated, it gives CASMGENIQYF.

This clonotype counts as medium-sized. The CDR3 reads CSAGGGQFVSTEAFF. CDR3 sequence (DNA): TGCAGTGCTGGGGGGGGACAGTTTGTTTCCACTGAAGCTTTCTTT. The chain employs TRBV20-1 and TRBJ1-1; TRBD1 agrees at 7 bases. Trimming took 5 bases from V and 4 from J; bases not matched to a gene: 13. Germline V lookup: CDR1 DFQATT, CDR2 SNEGSKA (reference sequence). The CDR3 has 15 residues.

This clonotype ranks as medium-sized (0.01 to 0.1%). This chain connects TRBV5-6 to TRBJ2-7, with TRBD1 matching 8 bases. Germline V lookup: CDR1 SGHDT, CDR2 YYEEEE. The V segment lost 4 bases and the J segment 4 bases; nucleotides outside the gene matches: 4. This CDR3 has 13 amino acids. CDR3 amino acids: CASSGRDRYEQYV. In DNA form, the CDR3 reads TGTGCCAGCAGCGGCCGGGACAGGTACGAGCAGTACGTC.

V is TRBV11-2 and J is TRBJ2-7; the match to TRBD2 covers 9 bases. The CDR3 runs to 15 residues. Per the germline V gene, CDR1 is SGHAT and CDR2 is FQNNGV. The trim removed 5 bases at V and 6 bases at J, leaving 11 bases unmatched. CDR3 bases: TGTGCCAGCAGCCCGACTAGCGGCACACGATGCGAGCAGTACTTC. Protein: CASSPTSGTRCEQYF.

By share, this clonotype ranks as medium-sized. The CDR3, as DNA: TGTGCCAGCAGTGAGACCTGGGATGCTTTCTTT. It specifies CASSETWDAFF. The chain is built from TRBV2 and TRBJ1-1; D remains unclear. From germline, CDR1 is SNHLY and CDR2 FYNNEI. The CDR3 sequence is 11 residues long. Trimming cost V 3 bases and J 11 bases, with 10 bases left between them.

On this clonotype: Since the CDR3 does not end with the conserved phenylalanine or tryptophan, this likely comes from a read error. The limits of the CDR3 on the DNA are not certain, so only TCRdb's listed CDR3 is given. This rearrangement joins TRBV19 to TRBJ1-5. The germline V gene has CDR1 LNHDA and CDR2 SQIVND (reference sequence). The CDR3 is 14 residues long, ends included. CDR3 loop: CAGRFPQTNQPRHL.

Within the sample, this clonotype is medium-sized. V is TRBV5-1 and J is TRBJ2-3; 9 positions match TRBD2. Germline-derived CDR1 and CDR2 are SGHRS and YFSETQ. The CDR3 loop spans 17 amino acids. J lost 4 bases, V lost 0 bases, and 9 bases had no gene match. The DNA for the CDR3 is TGCGCCAGCAGCTTGGGTTCTAGCGGGGACCCTCCAGATACGCAGTATTTT. This encodes CASSLGSSGDPPDTQYF.

By its share, this clonotype is medium-sized. The chain recombines TRBV7-2 with TRBJ2-3, with 9 bases aligning to TRBD1. The CDR3 has 14 residues. CDR1 is SGHTA, CDR2 FQGNSA, per germline. Trimming cost V 8 bases and J 4 bases; bases outside gene matches: 7. CDR3 amino acids: CASGAGTGSDTQYF. The CDR3 DNA follows: TGTGCCAGCGGGGCTGGGACAGGGTCAGATACGCAGTATTTT.

This clonotype counts as large. The V and J genes are TRBV25-1 and TRBJ1-1; D ambiguous. The V gene's germline CDR1 is MGHDK and CDR2 SYGVNS. The CDR3 spans 13 residues. V was trimmed by 0 bases and J by 1 base, leaving 3 bases between them. The CDR3 spells CASSEYPNTEAFF. CDR3 in DNA: TGTGCCAGCAGTGAATATCCGAACACTGAAGCTTTCTTT.

This clonotype was seen many times. The chain has TRBV20-1 and TRBJ2-1, with TRBD2 matching over 9 bases. Germline values: CDR1 DFQATT, CDR2 SNEGSKA (reference sequence). V lost 5 bases and J lost 1; bases outside the gene matches: 6. The CDR3 is 15 amino acids. The CDR3 loop reads CSAPKLAGSYNEQFF. The CDR3 coding sequence is TGCAGTGCTCCCAAACTAGCGGGTTCCTACAATGAGCAGTTCTTC.

This clonotype is medium-sized by share. V gene TRBV7-2 combines with J gene TRBJ2-1; no reliable D call. Germline loops: CDR1 SGHTA, CDR2 FQGNSA. This CDR3 has 15 residues. Trimming removed 5 bases at V and 5 bases at J, with 16 bases between. The CDR3 sequence is CASSLDPLVHNEQFF. The CDR3 bases are TGTGCCAGCAGCCTCGACCCGCTGGTGCACAATGAGCAGTTCTTC.

This clonotype is labeled as medium-sized. V and J are TRBV11-2 and TRBJ2-3; TRBD2 agrees at 9 bases. CDR3 size: 16 residues. V shed 0 bases and J 2 bases; nucleotides not matched to a gene: 3. Germline assignment: CDR1 SGHAT and CDR2 FQNNGV. The CDR3 DNA reads as TGTGCCAGCAGCTTAGACGTAGCGGGAGCCACAGATACGCAGTATTTT. The encoded protein is CASSLDVAGATDTQYF.

Only one count was recorded for this clonotype. The junction shows a germline mismatch at one end, possibly a read error. The chain combines TRBV6-2 or TRBV6-3 with TRBJ2-3, with 11 bases that match TRBD2. This CDR3 contains 17 residues. Germline V gene data show CDR1 as MNHEY and CDR2 as SVGEGT. The CDR3 DNA reads as TGTGCCAGCAGTTTACTAGCGGGGGCTGGGGGAACAGATACGTGGTATTTC. Its translation: CASSLLAGAGGTDTWYF.

This clonotype rates as large. The V gene is TRBV7-2, the J gene TRBJ2-7; either TRBD1 or TRBD2 may supply D (5 bases each). This CDR3 has 12 amino acids. Germline V gives CDR1 SGHTA, CDR2 FQGNSA. Trimming took off 6 bases at V and 6 bases at J, with 12 bases between the two ends. The CDR3 sequence is CASSRDHGEQYV. Here the CDR3 DNA reads TGTGCCAGCAGTCGGGACCATGGCGAGCAGTACGTC.

By its share, this clonotype is medium-sized. The V call is TRBV6-1, the J call TRBJ1-4; D gene uncertain. CDR3 length equals 12 residues. V was pared by 2 bases and J by 8 bases, with 6 bases between. Germline assignment: CDR1 MNHNS and CDR2 SASEGT. CDR3 sequence (DNA): TGTGCCAGCAGTGAATTGGGCGAAAAACTGTTTTTT. As protein: CASSELGEKLFF.

Details on this clonotype: The junction and the germline gene differ at one end; a read error may be behind it. This rearrangement joins TRBV14 to TRBJ2-7; a possible D gene is TRBD1 (6 bases). This CDR3 has 13 residues. The V gene's germline CDR1 is SGHDN and CDR2 FVKESK. The CDR3: CASSQGAEYEQCF. CDR3 DNA sequence: TGTGCCAGCAGCCAGGGGGCCGAATACGAGCAGTGCTTC.

This clonotype is medium-sized within its sample. This rearrangement joins TRBV11-3 to TRBJ2-3; weak D call: TRBD2 (6 bases). The CDR3 spans 14 residues. Germline CDR1 is SGHNT and CDR2 is YENEEA. V gave up 8 bases and J gave up 5 bases, with 17 bases separating them. The CDR3 sequence is CASGTGREGDTQYF. The DNA for the CDR3 is TGTGCCAGCGGCACCGGGAGAGAAGGAGATACGCAGTATTTT.

This clonotype is judged medium-sized. The chain links TRBV4-1 to TRBJ2-7, with 7 positions matching TRBD1. Germline lookup yields CDR1 MGHRA and CDR2 YSYEKL. The CDR3 is 14 amino acids. Losses at the gene ends were 5 bases for V and 2 bases for J; bases not matched to a gene: 6. Here the CDR3 reads CASSSQTGTYEQYF. CDR3 coding DNA: TGCGCCAGCAGCTCCCAGACAGGGACCTACGAGCAGTACTTC.

By sample share, this clonotype is medium-sized. This sequence joins TRBV27 and TRBJ2-1; D not certain. V was pared by 8 bases and J by 15 bases, with 20 bases between. In germline, CDR1 is MNHEY, CDR2 SMNVEV (reference sequence). The CDR3 is 12 residues long. The CDR3 spells CASSTGPLVPFF. The CDR3 nucleotides are TGTGCCAGCTCCACCGGGCCTTTAGTTCCGTTCTTC.